This TCR beta chain derives from a study of OX40 agonist ivuxolimab in advanced cancers. The overall study: The diagnoses of dose-escalation patients were hepatocellular carcinoma, melanoma, renal cell or head and neck cancer.

The method was immunoSEQ multiplex PCR; TCRdb's version includes in-frame clones alone and lacks a portion of them. The sample carries 80,000 or so clones, about 88% recorded once. This clone was counted a single time. This CDR3 is 13 amino acids long. Germline V gene data show CDR1 as SNHLY and CDR2 as FYNNEI. The V and J ends lost 6 bases and 5 bases, in that order; junction bases with no gene match: 3. This sequence originates from an adult with an advanced solid tumor such as melanoma, head and neck, liver or kidney cancer. Specimen: CD4+ or CD8+ T cells sorted from blood, collected in a trial of the OX40 agonist ivuxolimab. This chain connects TRBV2 to TRBJ2-1, with 8 bases aligning to TRBD1. The CDR3 spells CASRKDRDNEQFF. CDR3 DNA: TGTGCCAGCAGGAAGGACAGGGACAATGAGCAGTTCTTC.